This TCR beta chain originates from a study of T cells in Graves' hyperthyroidism and ophthalmopathy. The CDR3 is 13 amino acids. Germline-derived CDR1 and CDR2 are MDHEN and SYDVKM. The germline V and J ends were trimmed by 6 bases and 1 base, with 9 bases remaining between them. This clonotype has a count of ten or more. Antigen: not known. What was amplified from RNA transcripts were TCR beta CDR3 regions. In the first-round RT-PCR of the TCR CDR3, the HTBI primer set was used. Each CDR3 protein is one row after TCRdb ran MiXCR on the multiplex PCR reads. The repertoire includes 200,000 to 250,000 distinct CDR3 sequences, about 15% of them detected once, and around 30% sits in the top ten. Study results and limitations: A median approximately 6.5 months before onset, the model predicted ophthalmopathy. The blood repertoire included most of the expanded thyroid clonotypes above 0.001.

This sequence was found in a woman aged 18 to 35 with Graves' ophthalmopathy. V usage is TRBV28 and J usage is TRBJ2-5; a possible D gene is TRBD2 (6 bases). The sequenced sample was blood. The chain's CDR3 is CASRGTRQETQYF. The CDR3, as DNA: TGTGCCAGCAGGGGGACTCGCCAAGAGACCCAGTACTTC.